These 8 T cell receptor beta chains were sequenced from one sample in a study of T cell changes during pregnancy in multiple sclerosis. The data were produced by immunoSEQ multiplex PCR, yet TCRdb's version contains in-frame clones alone and is incomplete. The sample lists about 100,000 clones, almost 95% occurring once. The specimen comprised peripheral blood, sampled before pregnancy. The receptors stem from a female donor with multiple sclerosis, enrolled in a pregnancy study.

This clone was observed once. The chain joins TRBV5-1 to TRBJ2-7, with 10 bases identical to TRBD1. The CDR3 is 15 residues long. From germline, CDR1 is SGHRS and CDR2 YFSETQ. The V segment lost 4 bases and the J segment 1 base; nucleotides outside the gene matches: 5. The CDR3 here is CASSGRDRGSYEQYF. The CDR3 DNA reads as TGCGCCAGCAGCGGAAGGGACAGGGGATCCTACGAGCAGTACTTC.

In the case of this clone: Other DNA sequences in the sample encode the same CDR3. The V and J genes are TRBV19 and TRBJ2-7; D might be TRBD1 (6 bases). The CDR3 contains 12 residues. V gave up 5 bases and J gave up 4 bases, with 9 bases separating them. CDR1 LNHDA and CDR2 SQIVND come from the germline V gene (reference sequence). The CDR3: CASSAGTYEQYF. The CDR3 DNA follows: TGTGCCAGTAGTGCTGGGACATACGAGCAGTACTTC.

This rearrangement joins TRBV27 to TRBJ1-1; 7 bases are a match to TRBD1. CDR1 and CDR2 (germline): MNHEY, SMNVEV (reference sequence). CDR3 length: 12 residues. J gave up 11 bases and V 5 bases, and 8 bases lay outside the gene matches. CDR3 DNA: TGTGCCAGCAGTCCGCTTGGACAGGCCGCTTTCTTT. This gives the protein CASSPLGQAAFF.

The chain employs TRBV13 and TRBJ2-3; 13 nucleotides align to TRBD2. The CDR3 is 17 amino acids. J lost 1 base, V lost 5 bases, and 6 bases had no gene match. CDR1 is PRHDT, CDR2 FYEKMQ, per germline (reference sequence). CDR3 sequence reads: CASSPRGTSGGTDTQYF. The CDR3 region has the DNA TGTGCCAGCAGCCCCCGGGGGACTAGCGGGGGCACAGATACGCAGTATTTT. Full variable domain (missing parts from reference TRBV13 and TRBJ2-3): AAGVIQSPRHLIKEKRETATLKCYPIPRHDTVYWYQQGPGQDPQFLISFYEKMQSDKGSIPDRFSAQQFSDYHSELNMSSLELGDSALYFCASSPRGTSGGTDTQYFGPGTRLTVL.

As regards this clone: Other DNA sequences in this specimen translate into the identical CDR3. The V and J genes are TRBV6-5 and TRBJ2-3; D ambiguous. Trimming stripped 3 bases from V and 2 bases from J, with 6 bases between. The CDR3 extends over 13 amino acids. Looked up from germline, CDR1 is MNHEY and CDR2 is SVGAGI. CDR3 bases: TGTGCCAGCAGTTATCAGAACACAGATACGCAGTATTTT. This encodes CASSYQNTDTQYF.

The J gene is TRBJ2-4, the V gene TRBV19; D unclear. V was trimmed by 6 bases and J by 8 bases, leaving 14 bases between them. The CDR3 sequence is 13 residues long. Germline CDR1 reads LNHDA; CDR2 reads SQIVND (reference sequence). The CDR3 sequence: CASRVPLTDIQYF. The CDR3 DNA reads TGTGCCAGTAGGGTGCCTCTAACGGACATTCAGTACTTC.

The chain recombines TRBV28 with TRBJ2-2; 7 bases are shared with TRBD2. Losses at the gene ends were 7 bases for V and 1 base for J; bases not matched to a gene: 6. The germline V gene has CDR1 MDHEN and CDR2 SYDVKM. This CDR3 is built from 15 residues. The CDR3 is CASILTSLNTGELFF. CDR3 DNA: TGTGCCAGCATCCTGACTAGCCTGAACACCGGGGAGCTGTTTTTT.

This chain joins TRBV2 and TRBJ1-1; unclear D gene. Germline V gene sequence: CDR1 SNHLY, CDR2 FYNNEI. The CDR3 contains 14 residues. Between the trimmed V and J ends, which lost 10 bases and 0 bases, there was a span of 15 bases. Here the CDR3 DNA reads TGTGCCACCCAAACGGCAGGCATGAACACTGAAGCTTTCTTT. Amino acid sequence: CATQTAGMNTEAFF.